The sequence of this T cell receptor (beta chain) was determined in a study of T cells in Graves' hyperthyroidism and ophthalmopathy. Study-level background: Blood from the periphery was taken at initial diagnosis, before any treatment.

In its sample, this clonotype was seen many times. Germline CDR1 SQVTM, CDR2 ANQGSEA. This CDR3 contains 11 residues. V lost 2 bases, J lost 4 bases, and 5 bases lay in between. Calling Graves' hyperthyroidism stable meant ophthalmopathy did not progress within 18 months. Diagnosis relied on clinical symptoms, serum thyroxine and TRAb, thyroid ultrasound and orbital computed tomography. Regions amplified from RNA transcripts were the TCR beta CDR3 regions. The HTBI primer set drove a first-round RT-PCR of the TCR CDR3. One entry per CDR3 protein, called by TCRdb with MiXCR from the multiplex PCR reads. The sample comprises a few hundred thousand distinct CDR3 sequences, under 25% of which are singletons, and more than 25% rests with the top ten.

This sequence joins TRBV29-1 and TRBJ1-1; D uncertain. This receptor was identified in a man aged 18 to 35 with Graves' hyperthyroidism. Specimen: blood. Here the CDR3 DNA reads TGCAGCGTTGAACCGGGCACTGAAGCTTTCTTT. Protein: CSVEPGTEAFF.